The 28 T cell receptor beta chains presented below share a single source sample, sequenced in a study of metastatic and nonmetastatic thyroid tumors. Each patient came to thyroid surgery without any prior treatment (of any kind). TCRdb reprocessed the PCR reads using MiXCR. In the table there are 24,000 or so clones, approximately 20% of which are singletons. Sequences were obtained from blood. These receptors came from a female donor with papillary thyroid cancer or a benign thyroid nodule (not recorded which). Some clones in this sample may be carry-over from other donors' samples.

This clone was found many times. V and J are TRBV15 and TRBJ1-1; no clear D gene. CDR3 length: 14 amino acids. In germline, CDR1 is LNHNV, CDR2 YYDKDF (reference sequence). V was trimmed by 0 bases and J by 4 bases, leaving 9 bases between them. The CDR3 DNA reads as TGTGCCACCAGCAGAGATTCGGCAGGCACTGAAGCTTTCTTT. Protein product: CATSRDSAGTEAFF. Full variable domain (rest looked up from reference TRBV15 and TRBJ1-1): DAMVIQNPRYQVTQFGKPVTLSCSQTLNHNVMYWYQQKSSQAPKLLFHYYDKDFNNEADTPDNFQSRRPNTSFCFLDIRSPGLGDTAMYLCATSRDSAGTEAFFGQGTRLTVV.

This clone occurred many times. The J gene is TRBJ2-3, the V gene TRBV28; D is undetermined. This CDR3 comprises 16 residues. The germline gives CDR1 MDHEN, CDR2 SYDVKM. The germline V and J ends were trimmed by 3 bases and 1 base, with 14 bases remaining between them. CDR3 in amino acids: CASSLPELAGTDTQYF. The CDR3 DNA sequence: TGTGCCAGCAGTTTGCCCGAACTCGCTGGCACAGATACGCAGTATTTT.

The chain carries TRBV20-1 and TRBJ1-3; D not certain. The CDR3 sequence is 15 residues long. In germline, CDR1 is DFQATT, CDR2 SNEGSKA (reference sequence). Trimming took 0 bases from V and 2 from J, leaving 11 bases between them. CDR3 bases: TGCAGTGCTAGAGATCTATCCGGGACTGGAAACACCATATATTTT. Protein product: CSARDLSGTGNTIYF.

A few counts support this clone. Other DNA sequences in this specimen translate into the identical CDR3. The chain uses TRBV9 and TRBJ2-3, with D possibly being TRBD2 (6 bases). In germline, CDR1 is SGDLS, CDR2 YYNGEE. The V end lost 5 bases, the J end lost 5 bases, and 18 bases lay between the germline ends. The CDR3 runs 15 residues. As DNA, the CDR3 is TGTGCCAGCAGTCCCCGCGGGGACTTCCTAGATACGCAGTATTTT. It is translated as CASSPRGDFLDTQYF.

The chain uses TRBV20-1 and TRBJ1-1; D is uncertain. CDR1 is DFQATT, CDR2 SNEGSKA, per germline (reference sequence). Trimming shortened V by 6 bases and J by 1 base, and 9 bases separated the two germline ends. The CDR3 covers 12 residues. CDR3 in DNA: TGCAGTGCCCACTGGTGGAACACTGAAGCTTTCTTT. It yields the protein CSAHWWNTEAFF.

The chain is built from TRBV30 and TRBJ2-3; weak D call: TRBD2 (5 bases). CDR1 and CDR2 (germline): GTSNPN, SVGIG (reference sequence). This CDR3 contains 14 residues. Trimming pared 0 bases from V and 3 bases from J, leaving 10 bases between. Here the CDR3 DNA reads TGTGCCTGGAGTGTAGACTATCAGACAGATACGCAGTATTTT. Its protein product is CAWSVDYQTDTQYF.

In this sample, this clone turned up a few times. This chain links TRBV7-2 with TRBJ2-1; D gene ambiguous. The V and J ends lost 0 bases and 4 bases respectively, with 1 base between them. The CDR3 length is 12 residues. From germline, CDR1 is SGHTA and CDR2 FQGNSA. The CDR3 here is CASSLAYNEQFF. The CDR3 DNA sequence: TGTGCCAGCAGCTTAGCGTACAATGAGCAGTTCTTC.

This clone was detected many times. The chain carries TRBV20-1 and TRBJ2-1; 10 nucleotides agree with TRBD2. This CDR3 region has 16 residues. Per the germline V gene, CDR1 is DFQATT and CDR2 is SNEGSKA (reference sequence). V lost 3 bases, J lost 6 bases, and 11 bases stayed unmatched. The CDR3 DNA reads TGCAGTGCTAGGACCCCAATTAGCGGGGGGTTCAATGAGCAGTTCTTC. Protein product: CSARTPISGGFNEQFF.

As to this clone: A much more abundant neighbour one base away suggests this may be a read error. The same CDR3 is also encoded by other DNA sequences in this sample. The chain employs TRBV19 and TRBJ2-7, with unresolved D. The germline CDR1 and CDR2 sequences are LNHDA and SQIVND (reference sequence). The CDR3 runs 14 residues. The CDR3 DNA sequence: TGTGCCAGTAGTTATGGATGGCCTGCCTACGAGCAATACTTC. It is translated as CASSYGWPAYEQYF.

Relative to its sample, this clone is medium-sized (0.01 to 0.1%). V and J are TRBV6-1 and TRBJ1-2; a weak D match, TRBD1 (6 bases). The V gene's germline CDR1 is MNHNS and CDR2 SASEGT. V dropped 6 bases and J dropped 2 bases, with 16 bases sitting between them. The CDR3 sequence is 15 residues long. CDR3 sequence (DNA): TGTGCCAGCAGCATACAGGGATTTTCGAACTATGGCTACACCTTC. It yields the protein CASSIQGFSNYGYTF.

The V gene is TRBV5-1, the J gene TRBJ2-1, with 8 bases that match TRBD1. V gave up 2 bases and J gave up 4 bases; unmatched junction bases: 5. The CDR3 has 15 amino acids. CDR1 and CDR2 (germline): SGHRS, YFSETQ. This chain's CDR3 is CASSFLDRAYNEQFF. In DNA, the CDR3 is TGCGCCAGCAGCTTTTTGGACAGGGCTTACAATGAGCAGTTCTTC.

This clone was counted at least ten times. This sample also contains other DNA sequences that code for the same CDR3. The V gene is TRBV28, the J gene TRBJ1-4; perhaps TRBD1 as D (5 bases). V was trimmed by 6 bases and J by 8 bases, leaving 22 bases between them. The CDR3 runs 16 residues. Germline values: CDR1 MDHEN, CDR2 SYDVKM. CDR3 sequence (DNA): TGTGCCAGCAGCTCCCCCGGACACTTAACAAGGGAAAAACTGTTTTTT. It encodes CASSSPGHLTREKLFF.

This clone has at least ten counts. The chain carries TRBV3-1 and TRBJ1-1; 8 bases fit TRBD1. The ends lost 6 bases at V and 4 bases at J; junction bases unmatched: 7. This CDR3 spans 14 amino acids. Germline loops: CDR1 LGHDT, CDR2 YNNKEL (reference sequence). This chain's CDR3 is CASSLGQGVTEAFF. As DNA, the CDR3 is TGTGCCAGCAGTCTTGGACAGGGCGTCACTGAAGCTTTCTTT.

This clone was counted ten times or more. The V gene is TRBV20-1, the J gene TRBJ2-3, with a weak D call TRBD2 (7 bases). CDR1 is DFQATT and CDR2 is SNEGSKA in the germline V gene (reference sequence). CDR3 length: 15 residues. The V end lost 3 bases, the J end lost 2 bases, and 15 bases lay between the germline ends. The CDR3 nucleotides are TGCAGTGCTAGGCGGGGAGGGGGGAACACAGATACGCAGTATTTT. Translating gives CSARRGGGNTDTQYF.

This clone was observed at least ten times. The chain combines TRBV12-3 or TRBV12-4 with TRBJ1-1; a weak D match, TRBD1 (5 bases). Trimming left V 3 bases short and J 9 bases short, with 11 bases between. The CDR3 is 12 residues long. The CDR3, as DNA: TGTGCCAGCAGTTTTTTGGGGACCAAAGCTTTCTTT. Translating gives CASSFLGTKAFF.

By share of the sample, this clone is medium-sized (0.01 to 0.1%). Other nucleotide sequences in the sample specify the same CDR3. The CDR3 DNA is TGTGCCAGCACTCAAGGGGGGTATGGCTACACCTTC. It translates to CASTQGGYGYTF. The gene calls are TRBV12-3 or TRBV12-4 and TRBJ1-2; maybe TRBD1 (6 bases). V lost 7 bases to trimming and J lost 5 bases, with 11 bases between them. The CDR3 contains 12 residues.

The chain couples TRBV27 to TRBJ2-7, with D possibly matching TRBD2 (5 bases). V was shortened by 6 bases and J by 5 bases, with 20 bases between the two germline ends. This CDR3 region has 15 residues. CDR1 and CDR2 from the germline V gene are MNHEY and SMNVEV (reference sequence). DNA of the CDR3: TGTGCCAGCAGCCCCGCCCTTACGGGATCTCACGAGCAGTACTTC. Amino acid sequence: CASSPALTGSHEQYF.

This clone was recorded many times. This chain links TRBV2 with TRBJ2-7, with D maybe TRBD2 (6 bases). The CDR3 is 14 residues long. CDR1 is SNHLY and CDR2 is FYNNEI in the germline V gene. Trimming took off 6 bases at V and 6 bases at J, with 18 bases between the two ends. The CDR3 DNA reads TGTGCCAGCAGATCCGGGACTGCCCCTGGCGAGCAGTACTTC. Amino acid sequence: CASRSGTAPGEQYF.

In this sample, this clone turned up many times. V and J are TRBV4-3 and TRBJ1-3; a possible D gene is TRBD1 (5 bases). The germline CDR1 and CDR2 sequences are LGHNA and YSLEER. Trimming removed 4 bases from V and 2 bases from J, with 12 bases in between. This CDR3 contains 15 residues. CDR3 loop: CASSPGLAPGNTIYF. CDR3 DNA sequence: TGCGCCAGCAGCCCAGGGTTAGCCCCTGGAAACACCATATATTTT.

The chain combines TRBV11-2 with TRBJ1-4, with TRBD1 as a possible D gene (5 bases). The V and J ends lost 5 bases and 7 bases respectively, with 14 bases between them. This CDR3 comprises 14 residues. Germline V gene lookup returns CDR1 SGHAT and CDR2 FQNNGV. CDR3 nucleotides: TGTGCCAGCAGCCTCAACGGGGGGGTTGAAAAACTGTTTTTT. Its protein is CASSLNGGVEKLFF.

In its sample, this clone ranks as medium-sized (0.01 to 0.1%). The chain has TRBV6-1 and TRBJ1-5; possible D gene TRBD1, 5 bases. Trimming left V 4 bases short and J 3 bases short, with 13 bases between. Germline CDR1 reads MNHNS; CDR2 reads SASEGT. The CDR3 runs to 15 residues. The CDR3 region is CASSVGGAPNQPQHF. CDR3 DNA: TGTGCCAGCAGTGTTGGAGGGGCTCCCAATCAGCCCCAGCATTTT.

This clone occurred once. The chain has TRBV12-3 or TRBV12-4 and TRBJ2-3; 8 positions match TRBD1. With V trimmed by 3 bases and J by 5 bases, 19 bases remained unmatched. This CDR3 has 19 amino acids. CDR3 sequence reads: CASSFLQGVSVSFVDTQYF. DNA for the CDR3: TGTGCCAGCAGTTTCCTACAGGGGGTTAGCGTGAGCTTTGTAGATACGCAGTATTTT.

The genes are TRBV24-1 and TRBJ2-1; 10 bases line up with TRBD2. Per the germline V gene, CDR1 is KGHDR and CDR2 is SFDVKD. The CDR3 is made up of 13 amino acids. Trimming took 7 bases from V and 14 from J; bases not matched to a gene: 10. CDR3 in amino acids: CATSWGLAWPKFF. CDR3 bases: TGTGCCACCAGCTGGGGACTAGCGTGGCCAAAGTTCTTC.

The sample holds many counts of this clone. J is TRBJ2-3 and V is TRBV20-1, with D unresolved. CDR1 is DFQATT and CDR2 is SNEGSKA in the germline V gene (reference sequence). The V end lost 0 bases, the J end lost 6 bases, and 13 bases lay between the germline ends. This CDR3 region has 14 residues. The CDR3 region is CSARDVLRGDTQYF. For the CDR3, the DNA is TGCAGTGCTAGAGATGTCTTACGTGGGGATACGCAGTATTTT.

In the case of this clone: A junction boundary mismatches the germline segment, possibly from a read error. This chain connects TRBV2 to TRBJ1-2; tentative D call: TRBD1 (6 bases). CDR3 length: 13 residues. Germline-derived CDR1 and CDR2 are SNHLY and FYNNEI. This CDR3 reads CASSAQGTHGYTF. The CDR3 nucleotides are TGTGCAAGCAGTGCACAGGGTACCCATGGCTACACCTTC.

V is TRBV19 and J is TRBJ2-2; D remains unclear. V lost 6 bases and J lost 5, with 13 bases in between. The CDR3 has 14 residues. Per germline, CDR1 LNHDA and CDR2 SQIVND (reference sequence). Written as DNA, the CDR3 is TGTGCCAGTAGCCTTCTTAGGGTAACCGGGGAGCTGTTTTTT. It is translated as CASSLLRVTGELFF.

This clone was seen many times. V gene TRBV19 combines with J gene TRBJ1-5; the D is unclear. V lost 8 bases and J lost 0, with 26 bases in between. The CDR3 has 19 residues. The germline CDR1 and CDR2 sequences are LNHDA and SQIVND (reference sequence). The CDR3 is CASAIGPAAGGYSNQPQHF. In DNA, the CDR3 is TGTGCCAGTGCCATCGGGCCAGCAGCAGGTGGTTATAGCAATCAGCCCCAGCATTTT.

This clone was seen repeatedly, ten times or more. The genes are TRBV11-2 and TRBJ2-5; D is uncertain. This CDR3 is 11 amino acids long. Trimming pared 4 bases from V and 5 bases from J, leaving 5 bases between. Germline V gene data show CDR1 as SGHAT and CDR2 as FQNNGV. The CDR3 nucleotides are TGTGCCAGCAGCTCCGGTGAGACCCAGTACTTC. Translation: CASSSGETQYF.